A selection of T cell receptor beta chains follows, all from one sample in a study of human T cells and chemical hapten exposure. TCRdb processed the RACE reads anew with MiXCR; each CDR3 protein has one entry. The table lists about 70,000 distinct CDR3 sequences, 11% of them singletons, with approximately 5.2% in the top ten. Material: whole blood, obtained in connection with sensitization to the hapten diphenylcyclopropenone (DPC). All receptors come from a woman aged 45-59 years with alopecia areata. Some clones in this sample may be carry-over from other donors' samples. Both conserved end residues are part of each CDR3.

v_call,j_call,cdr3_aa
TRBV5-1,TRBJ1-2,CASSSSPGRNYGYTF
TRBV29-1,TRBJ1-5,CSAGQQHQPQHF
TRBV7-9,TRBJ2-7,CASSSGVPYEQYF
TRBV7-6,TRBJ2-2,CASSLTGGLTGELFF
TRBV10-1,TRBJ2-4,CASTPPDRGLDIQYF
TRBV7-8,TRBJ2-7,CASSPSKLAAAYEQYF
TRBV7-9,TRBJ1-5,CASSAGQRNQPQHF
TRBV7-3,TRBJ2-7,CASSPRGGSVYYEQYF
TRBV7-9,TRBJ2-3,CASSLDGGTTDTQYF
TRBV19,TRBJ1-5,CASSAQGFQPQHF
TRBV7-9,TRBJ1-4,CASSLGQSHVEKLFF
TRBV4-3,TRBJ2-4,CASSRERGADIQYF
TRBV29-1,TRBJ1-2,CSVAVTNYGYTF
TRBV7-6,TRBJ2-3,CASSAGTRSTDTQYF
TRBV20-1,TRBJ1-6,CSAKDRGTSSYNSPLHF
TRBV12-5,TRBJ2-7,CASGTWGYEQYF
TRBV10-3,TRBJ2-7,CAISEDKALEQYF
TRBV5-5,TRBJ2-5,CASSHTVAGGQETQYF
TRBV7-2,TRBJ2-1,CASSLVGTSGPSSYNEQFF
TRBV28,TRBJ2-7,CASSTSGRNEQYF
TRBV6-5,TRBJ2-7,CASSYSGTGINEQYF
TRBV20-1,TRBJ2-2,CSARPLGGNTGELFF
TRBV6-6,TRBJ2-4,CASSYSLTSGLAKNIQYF
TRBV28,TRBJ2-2,CASREARDTGELFF
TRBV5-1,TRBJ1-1,CASGPGVMNTEAFF
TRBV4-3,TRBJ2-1,CASSQWGLGNEQFF
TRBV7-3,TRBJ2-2,CASRHNTGELFF
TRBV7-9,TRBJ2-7,CASSTTELGEQYF
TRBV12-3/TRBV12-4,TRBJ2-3,CASSTGTGRTDTQYF
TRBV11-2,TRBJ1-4,CASTKGWREKLFF
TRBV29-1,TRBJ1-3,CSVGGTGGNTIYF
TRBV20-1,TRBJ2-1,CSASWVYEQFF
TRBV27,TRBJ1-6,CASSLTQGYSPLHF
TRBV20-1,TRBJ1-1,CSARGYVRDTEAFF
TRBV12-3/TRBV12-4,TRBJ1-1,CASSLWDLNTEAFF
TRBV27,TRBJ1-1,CASSQGYTEAFF
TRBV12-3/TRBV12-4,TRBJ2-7,CASSLGSGRAMINEQYF
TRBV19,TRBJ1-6,CASTPDAGPARSPLHF
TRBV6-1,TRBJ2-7,CASSEAAGQPYEQYF
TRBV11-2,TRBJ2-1,CASSLIASAQSSYNEQFF
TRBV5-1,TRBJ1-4,CASSGGQGTTNEKLFF
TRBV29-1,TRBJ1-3,CSVLQGGSGNTIYF